This T cell receptor beta chain comes out of a study of TIL therapy for anti-PD-1-resistant metastatic lung cancer listed by TCRdb under 2021. For the study in its entirety: Before any PD-1/PD-L1 blockade was given, tumors were harvested, nivolumab was then administered, and patients who progressed went on to receive lymphodepletion, an infusion of expanded TIL, and IL-2. A median age of roughly 55 years (range about 35-75) and a median tumor PD-L1 proportion score of approximately 6.1% were recorded among enrolled patients. Most of the cohort had lung adenocarcinoma, including several EGFR-mutant tumors and two ALK-rearranged tumors, and half of the patients were either current or former smokers. A median non-synonymous tumor mutation burden of under 1.9 mutations per megabase was determined across the cohort by whole-exome sequencing. Clonotypes were tracked across tumor, expanded TIL product and serial blood samples by T cell receptor beta sequencing of tumor and peripheral blood.

The investigation overall reported the following: The cohort was highly selected, with more treatment-naive, never-smoker and oncogene-addicted patients than typical, limiting generalizability. The study protocol defined all tumor marker inferences as exploratory. The baseline peripheral repertoire was partially replaced by infused TIL clonotypes, which then decayed over months, and no apparent association between persistence and response was found.

CDR1 and CDR2, looked up from the germline V gene, are KGHSH and LQKENI. Deletion took 2 bases off V and 2 bases off J, with a span of 9 bases between the germline ends. Its CDR3 holds 14 amino acids, cysteine through phenylalanine. Only the CDR3 region is kept as DNA, spanning 42 bases read in frame from base 1. The label giving this sample's time point can be read as: pre-treatment sample, taken before nivolumab and TIL therapy. Adults with stage 4 NSCLC were enrolled in a dual-center phase I trial from October 2017 to January 2020. The samples were drawn from an open-label, single-arm phase I trial testing tumor-infiltrating lymphocyte therapy combined with nivolumab in advanced non-small cell lung cancer. Blood mononuclear cells from EDTA tubes were isolated by Ficoll gradient, snap-frozen as pellets, and DNA was extracted with a Qiagen mini-prep kit. In regard to this clone: Its antigen specificity is not known. No base qualities exist here, and no much larger clone lies one base off it.

TCR beta CDR3 regions were amplified from genomic DNA with the immunoSEQ v3 hsTCRB kit using bias-controlled multiplex PCR. The TCR libraries were sequenced on an Illumina NextSeq 500 to about 1.8 million read pairs for survey level or about 4.5-6 million read pairs for deep level. As for the original processing: Clonality was reported by immunoSEQ Analyzer software, which also assigned V, D and J genes and filtered out non-productive sequences. Repertoires were compared using productive Simpson clonality and Morisita overlap index of productive TRB rearrangements between infused TIL and blood. Absolute clonotype counts in blood were estimated by multiplying the lymphocyte count by the CD3+ fraction and by the productive frequency of the clone. Entries here come from immuneACCESS through TCRdb and include only in-frame sequences with V and J called. Some clones fail to appear in such tables; in the studies checked, an unresolved V gene covers under half of the shortfall, and the cause of the remainder is unknown. V and J calls plus clone size are reproduced from that table; the DNA served to infer D and trimming. This sample gives 50,000 to 60,000 clones in total; roughly four fifths of them show up just once. The ten top clones hold just under 3% of the sample.

The sample here was blood, taken at baseline. The receptor comes from a person aged 25-80 years with non-small cell lung cancer. This receptor chain uses TRBV18 and TRBJ1-2, with the D gene uncertain. The nucleotide sequence reads TGTGCCAGCTCACCAGCAAGCGTCAACTATGGCTACACCTTC. Its protein reads: CASSPASVNYGYTF.